This passage covers 18 T cell receptor beta chains from one sample sequenced in a study of T cell responses to AZD1222 COVID-19 vaccine (dated by TCRdb to the early 2020s). In light of the paper, this sample's time point label describes: baseline before first vaccination. To prepare the library, the immunoSEQ multiplex PCR assay was applied. TCRdb limited this immuneACCESS table to in-frame rearrangements with V and J called. A share of clones is missing; checked studies link under half to unresolved V genes, and the rest is unexplained. The sample records more than 95,000 clones, over 75% of which are singletons. The ten largest clones take up 15% to 20% of the sample. The sample consisted of peripheral blood, taken on day 0 of AZD1222 vaccination. The receptor set was obtained from an adult in good health.

This sequence joins TRBV6-1 and TRBJ2-1, with no clear D. With 1 base removed from V and 1 base from J, the gap between germline ends came to 8 bases. The CDR3 is 15 residues long. Germline V gives CDR1 MNHNS, CDR2 SASEGT. The CDR3 sequence is CASSEVGHSYNEQFF. Here the CDR3 DNA reads TGTGCCAGCAGTGAAGTGGGCCATTCCTACAATGAGCAGTTCTTC.

This rearrangement joins TRBV13 to TRBJ1-1; D is ambiguous. The CDR3 is made up of 14 amino acids. The germline gives CDR1 PRHDT, CDR2 FYEKMQ (reference sequence). Trimming shortened V by 5 bases and J by 1 base, and 11 bases separated the two germline ends. CDR3 nucleotides: TGTGCCAGCAGCGCGGGCCTACGGAACACTGAAGCTTTCTTT. Amino acids: CASSAGLRNTEAFF.

The rearrangement uses TRBV10-3 and TRBJ1-1; D is perhaps TRBD1 (5 bases). CDR1 is ENHRY, CDR2 SYGVKD, per germline. The germline V and J ends were trimmed by 1 base and 4 bases, with 19 bases remaining between them. The CDR3 loop spans 17 amino acids. CDR3 sequence (DNA): TGTGCCATCAGTGAGTACCGCACAAAACAGGTTAGCACTGAAGCTTTCTTT. Residues: CAISEYRTKQVSTEAFF.

The genes are TRBV11-1 and TRBJ2-5; TRBD2 might be the D (6 bases). This CDR3 has 14 amino acids. Germline values: CDR1 SGHAT, CDR2 FQDESV (reference sequence). V was trimmed by 3 bases and J by 4 bases, leaving 12 bases between them. CDR3 region: CASSLEGLGETQYF. In DNA form, the CDR3 reads TGTGCCAGCAGCTTGGAGGGCTTAGGAGAGACCCAGTACTTC.

V and J are TRBV29-1 and TRBJ2-1; TRBD1 aligns across 7 bases. V trimming: 6 bases; J trimming: 0 bases; junction bases outside the gene matches: 11. Germline V gene lookup returns CDR1 SQVTM and CDR2 ANQGSEA. The CDR3 length is 16 residues. The CDR3 coding sequence is TGCAGCGTCGCCCGAGGACAGGTCAGCTCCTACAATGAGCAGTTCTTC. This gives the protein CSVARGQVSSYNEQFF.

The chain combines TRBV11-3 with TRBJ2-2; the D gene is possibly TRBD1 (5 bases). The CDR3 loop spans 14 amino acids. With 6 bases removed from V and 3 bases from J, the gap between germline ends came to 11 bases. Looked up from germline, CDR1 is SGHNT and CDR2 is YENEEA. This chain's CDR3 is CASRPDSYTGELFF. The CDR3 nucleotides are TGTGCCAGCAGACCCGACAGTTACACCGGGGAGCTGTTTTTT. Looking up the rest from reference TRBV11-3 and TRBJ2-2 gives the full variable domain: EAGVVQSPRYKIIEKKQPVAFWCNPISGHNTLYWYLQNLGQGPELLIRYENEEAVDDSQLPKDRFSAERLKGVDSTLKIQPAELGDSAVYLCASRPDSYTGELFFGEGSRLTVL.

The chain carries TRBV6-5 and TRBJ2-2, with D perhaps matching TRBD2 (6 bases). This CDR3 contains 14 residues. In germline, CDR1 is MNHEY, CDR2 SVGAGI. Trimming stripped 3 bases from V and 4 bases from J, with 9 bases between. CDR3 region: CASSYQEGTGELFF. CDR3 DNA sequence: TGTGCCAGCAGTTATCAGGAGGGCACCGGGGAGCTGTTTTTT.

The chain has TRBV29-1 and TRBJ1-2, with unresolved D. V gave up 7 bases and J gave up 8 bases, with 14 bases separating them. The germline V gene has CDR1 SQVTM and CDR2 ANQGSEA. The CDR3 spans 11 residues. The chain's CDR3 is CSATESGGYTF. CDR3 coding DNA: TGCAGCGCAACCGAGTCGGGAGGCTACACCTTC.

The chain has TRBV12-5 and TRBJ1-5, with TRBD1 matching over 7 bases. The V segment lost 6 bases and the J segment 3 bases; nucleotides outside the gene matches: 5. The CDR3 spans 14 residues. The germline gives CDR1 LGHNT, CDR2 FRNRAP. The CDR3 loop reads CASGWDSYNQPQHF. The CDR3 nucleotides read TGTGCTAGTGGCTGGGACAGTTACAATCAGCCCCAGCATTTT.

The chain recombines TRBV19 with TRBJ1-5; D is perhaps TRBD1 (5 bases). From germline, CDR1 is LNHDA and CDR2 SQIVND (reference sequence). The CDR3 sequence is 14 residues long. Trimming took off 5 bases at V and 3 bases at J, with 11 bases between the two ends. The CDR3 DNA sequence: TGTGCCAGTAGTCCCGGGGGACTCAATCAGCCCCAGCATTTT. Protein sequence: CASSPGGLNQPQHF.

The chain combines TRBV5-8 with TRBJ2-2; perhaps D is TRBD1 or TRBD2 (5 bases each). Trimming took 0 bases from V and 3 from J, leaving 15 bases between them. The CDR3 sequence is 17 residues long. Germline CDR1 SGHTS, CDR2 YDEGEE. CDR3 protein: CASSLGDRQLYTGELFF. Written as DNA, the CDR3 is TGTGCCAGCAGCTTGGGGGACCGACAGTTATACACCGGGGAGCTGTTTTTT. The full variable domain, its missing parts supplied by reference TRBV5-8 and TRBJ2-2, is EAGVTQSPTHLIKTRGQQATLRCSPISGHTSVYWYQQALGLGLQFLLWYDEGEERNRGNFPPRFSGRQFPNYSSELNVNALELEDSALYLCASSLGDRQLYTGELFFGEGSRLTVL.

This chain connects TRBV7-9 to TRBJ1-5, with D possibly TRBD1 on 6 matching bases. Germline-derived CDR1 and CDR2 are SEHNR and FQNEAQ (reference sequence). CDR3 size: 15 residues. The germline V and J ends were trimmed by 0 bases and 7 bases, with 13 bases remaining between them. The CDR3, as DNA: TGTGCCAGCAGCTTAGCAGGGGGTGAGGACCAGCCCCAGCATTTT. It is translated as CASSLAGGEDQPQHF.

The chain links TRBV5-1 to TRBJ2-1, with D possibly being TRBD1 or TRBD2 (7 bases each). The germline V gene has CDR1 SGHRS and CDR2 YFSETQ. Trimming removed 1 base from V and 8 bases from J, with 16 bases in between. The CDR3 spans 15 residues. CDR3 DNA: TGCGCCAGCAGCTTGTCGCAGGGGGGGAATCATGAGCAGTTCTTC. Translated: CASSLSQGGNHEQFF.

The V and J genes are TRBV9 and TRBJ2-1; the match to TRBD2 covers 11 bases. Germline V CDR1 and CDR2: SGDLS, YYNGEE. CDR3 size: 16 residues. V was pared by 2 bases and J by 4 bases, with 5 bases of the junction left unmatched. The CDR3 loop reads CASSVIASGGYNEQFF. The CDR3 bases are TGTGCCAGCAGCGTTATAGCTAGCGGGGGGTACAATGAGCAGTTCTTC.

V gene TRBV27 combines with J gene TRBJ1-1; the match to TRBD1 covers 8 bases. The V gene's germline CDR1 is MNHEY and CDR2 SMNVEV (reference sequence). V was clipped by 5 bases and J by 4 bases; unmatched bases: 6. The CDR3 runs to 14 residues. CDR3 nucleotides: TGTGCCAGCAGTCTTCAGGGGGCGGGCACTGAAGCTTTCTTT. Protein: CASSLQGAGTEAFF.

This sequence joins TRBV2 and TRBJ1-3, with TRBD1 identical over 8 bases. Germline V CDR1 and CDR2: SNHLY, FYNNEI. V lost 5 bases and J lost 9; bases outside the gene matches: 9. This CDR3 has 14 amino acids. CDR3 bases: TGTGCCAGCAGTATGGGACAGGAGGGGACCACCATATATTTT. This encodes CASSMGQEGTTIYF.

The chain is built from TRBV11-2 and TRBJ1-2, with 10 bases aligning to TRBD1. Trimming cost V 1 base and J 8 bases; bases outside gene matches: 10. The CDR3 covers 16 residues. Germline assignment: CDR1 SGHAT and CDR2 FQNNGV. CDR3 residues: CASSLGTGGIPWGYTF. CDR3 DNA: TGTGCCAGCAGCTTAGGGACAGGGGGAATCCCTTGGGGCTACACCTTC.

V is TRBV19 and J is TRBJ1-1, with unresolved D. This CDR3 is 15 amino acids long. Germline values: CDR1 LNHDA, CDR2 SQIVND (reference sequence). The V end lost 1 base, the J end lost 4 bases, and 13 bases lay between the germline ends. CDR3 residues: CASSIAPRTGTEAFF. In nucleotides, the CDR3 is TGTGCCAGTAGTATAGCCCCCCGGACTGGCACTGAAGCTTTCTTT.